The TCR beta chain described here comes from a study of T cell clones after liver transplantation. Turning to the study itself: Liver transplant recipients had immunosuppression withdrawal attempted within 2 years. Until 12-24 months post-transplant, subjects got standard immunosuppression and no induction.

Repertoires were generated with immunoSEQ multiplex PCR, while TCRdb's copy carries only in-frame clones and drops some. The table lists around 70,000 clones, nearly 95% of them singletons, with 0.98% in the top ten. V shed 7 bases and J shed 6 bases, with 18 bases lying between them. Looked up from germline, CDR1 is SQVTM and CDR2 is ANQGSEA. This CDR3 contains 13 residues. The receptor's source is a human patient who received a liver transplant. Some T cells may originate from the graft donor. J is TRBJ1-1 and V is TRBV29-1; the D is unclear. Sequences were derived from CD4+ T cells from blood, sampled approximately 27 months after liver transplant. The CDR3: CSAARVLDPEAFF. In DNA form, the CDR3 reads TGCAGCGCCGCGAGGGTTCTGGACCCTGAAGCTTTCTTT. Filled out from reference TRBV29-1 and TRBJ1-1, the complete variable domain reads SAVISQKPSRDICQRGTSLTIQCQVDSQVTMMFWYRQQPGQSLTLIATANQGSEATYESGFVIDKFPISRPNLTFSTLTVSNMSPEDSSIYLCSAARVLDPEAFFGQGTRLTVV.